This T cell receptor (beta chain) emerged from a study of CD8+ T cells in alopecia areata. The overall study: Those patients who were treated received oral tofacitinib, which was given at 5 to 10 mg twice daily for moderate-to-severe alopecia areata.

Following RNA extraction, reverse transcription yielded cDNA that acted as the sequencing template. Some clones are missing from TCRdb's copy, which holds only in-frame ones; the method was immunoSEQ multiplex PCR. The data contain 120,000 or so clones, more than 30% of them seen just once; the ten biggest clones take up roughly 3.2%. Study-level results: Relative to normal scalp, lesional scalp, especially alopecia totalis/universalis, showed higher clonality.

Notes on this clone: Its antigen is unknown.

Alopecia areata patients provided lesional scalp punch biopsies and peripheral blood, both collected for the study. It was from PBMCs that CD4+ and CD8+ T cells were sorted. Germline V gives CDR1 GTSNPN, CDR2 SVGIG (reference sequence). V dropped 2 bases and J dropped 1; count of bases not matched to a gene: 1. This CDR3 region has 13 residues. The sequenced sample was CD4+ T cells sorted from blood. The source is a human donor with alopecia areata. V usage is TRBV30 and J usage is TRBJ1-1; TRBD1 agrees at 7 bases. For the CDR3, the DNA is TGTGCCTGGAGTCGACAGGGGAACACTGAAGCTTTCTTT. It codes for CAWSRQGNTEAFF. The full variable domain, completed using reference TRBV30 and TRBJ1-1, is SQTIHQWPATLVQPVGSPLSLECTVEGTSNPNLYWYRQAAGRGLQLLFYSVGIGQISSEVPQNLSASRPQDRQFILSSKKLLLSDSGFYLCAWSRQGNTEAFFGQGTRLTVV.